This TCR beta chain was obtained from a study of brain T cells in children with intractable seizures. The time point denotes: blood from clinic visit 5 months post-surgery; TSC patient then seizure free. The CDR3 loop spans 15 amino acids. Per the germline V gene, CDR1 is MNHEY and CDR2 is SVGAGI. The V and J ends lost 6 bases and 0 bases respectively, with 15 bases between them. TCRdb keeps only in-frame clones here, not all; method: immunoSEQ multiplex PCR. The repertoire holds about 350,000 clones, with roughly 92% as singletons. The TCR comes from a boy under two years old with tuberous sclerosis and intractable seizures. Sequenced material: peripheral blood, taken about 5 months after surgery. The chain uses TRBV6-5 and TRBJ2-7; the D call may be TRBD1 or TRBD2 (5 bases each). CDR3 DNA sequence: TGTGCCAGCAGAGCTTTGGGACGGCTCTCCTACGAGCAGTACTTC. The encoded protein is CASRALGRLSYEQYF.